This TCR beta chain was captured by sequencing in a study of PD-1 blockade in classical Hodgkin lymphoma. Some clones are missing from TCRdb's copy, which holds only in-frame ones; the method was immunoSEQ multiplex PCR. The table has almost 9,500 clones, approximately 92% seen once. General observations from the study: Possible causes of repertoire differences, disease activity or prior therapy, remain undefined. When set against healthy donors, newly diagnosed patients were reported to show lower baseline TCR diversity.

As regards this clone: The antigen is unknown.

Time point described: newly diagnosed, previously untreated cHL patient sample. The study isolated CD8+ T cells from thawed PBMCs by magnetic negative selection. The authors compared against newly diagnosed, untreated classical Hodgkin lymphoma PBMCs. V trimming: 4 bases; J trimming: 4 bases; junction bases outside the gene matches: 6. Germline V gene data show CDR1 as WSHSY and CDR2 as SAAADI. The length of the CDR3 is 15 residues. The sequence was obtained from a human donor with classical Hodgkin lymphoma. The chain has TRBV10-2 and TRBJ2-1; 8 nucleotides match TRBD2. The sample taken for sequencing was CD8+ T cells from blood. The CDR3 DNA sequence: TGCGCCAGCAGTGCACGTCCGGGAGGGTACAATGAGCAGTTCTTC. Translated: CASSARPGGYNEQFF.